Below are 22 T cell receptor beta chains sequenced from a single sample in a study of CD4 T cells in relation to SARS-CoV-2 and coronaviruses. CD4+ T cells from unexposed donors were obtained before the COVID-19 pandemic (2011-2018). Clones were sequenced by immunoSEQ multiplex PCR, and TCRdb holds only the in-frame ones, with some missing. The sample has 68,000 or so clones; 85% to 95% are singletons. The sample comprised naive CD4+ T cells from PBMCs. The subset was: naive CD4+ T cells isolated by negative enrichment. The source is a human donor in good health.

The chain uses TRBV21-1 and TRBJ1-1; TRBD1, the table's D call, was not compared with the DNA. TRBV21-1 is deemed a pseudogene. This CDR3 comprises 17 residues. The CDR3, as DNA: TGTGCCAGCAGCAAAGAAAAGGGGACAGGCCTGGATACTGAAGCTTTCTTT. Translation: CASSKEKGTGLDTEAFF.

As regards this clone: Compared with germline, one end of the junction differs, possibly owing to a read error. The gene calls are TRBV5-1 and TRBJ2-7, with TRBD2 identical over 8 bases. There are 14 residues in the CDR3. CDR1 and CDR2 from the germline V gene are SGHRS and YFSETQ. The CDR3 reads CASSLGGLDYEQYF. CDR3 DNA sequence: TGCGCCAGCAGTTTGGGGGGACTAGACTACGAGCAGTACTTC.

CDR3 residues: CASSLVHTGQFYEQYF. The CDR3, as DNA: TGCGCCAGCAGCTTGGTACATACGGGACAGTTCTACGAGCAGTACTTC. The chain combines TRBV5-1 with TRBJ2-7; TRBD1 matches at 7 bases. This CDR3 region has 16 residues. V lost 0 bases to trimming and J lost 3 bases; unmatched junction nucleotides: 9. Germline V gives CDR1 SGHRS, CDR2 YFSETQ.

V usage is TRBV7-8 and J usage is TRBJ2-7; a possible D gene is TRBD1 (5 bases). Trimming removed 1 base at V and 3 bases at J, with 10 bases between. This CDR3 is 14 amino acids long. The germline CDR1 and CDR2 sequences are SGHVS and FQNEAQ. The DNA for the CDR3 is TGTGCCAGCAGCTTAGTAGGGGAAAACTACGAGCAGTACTTC. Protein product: CASSLVGENYEQYF.

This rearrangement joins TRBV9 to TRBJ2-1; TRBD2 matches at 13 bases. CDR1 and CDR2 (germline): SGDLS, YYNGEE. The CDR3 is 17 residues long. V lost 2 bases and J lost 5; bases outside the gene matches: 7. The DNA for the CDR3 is TGTGCCAGCAGCGTCCGTCTACTAGCGGGGGGGAACAATGAGCAGTTCTTC. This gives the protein CASSVRLLAGGNNEQFF.

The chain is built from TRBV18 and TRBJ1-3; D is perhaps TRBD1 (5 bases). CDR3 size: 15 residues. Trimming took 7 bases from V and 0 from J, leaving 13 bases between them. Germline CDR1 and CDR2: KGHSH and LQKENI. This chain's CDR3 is CASLTDTYSGNTIYF. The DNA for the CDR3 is TGTGCCAGCTTAACGGACACTTACTCTGGAAACACCATATATTTT.

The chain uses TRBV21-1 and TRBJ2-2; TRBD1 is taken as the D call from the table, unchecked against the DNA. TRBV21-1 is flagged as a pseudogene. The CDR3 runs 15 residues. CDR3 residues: CASSKGAGSSGELFF. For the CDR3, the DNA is TGTGCCAGCAGCAAAGGTGCAGGGTCGAGCGGGGAGCTGTTTTTT.

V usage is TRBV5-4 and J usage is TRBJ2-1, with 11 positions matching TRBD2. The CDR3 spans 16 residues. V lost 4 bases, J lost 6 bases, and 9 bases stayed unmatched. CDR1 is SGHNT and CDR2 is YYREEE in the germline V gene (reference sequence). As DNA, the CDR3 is TGTGCCAGCAGCCTATCTAGCGGGAGGCCCCGCAATGAGCAGTTCTTC. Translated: CASSLSSGRPRNEQFF.

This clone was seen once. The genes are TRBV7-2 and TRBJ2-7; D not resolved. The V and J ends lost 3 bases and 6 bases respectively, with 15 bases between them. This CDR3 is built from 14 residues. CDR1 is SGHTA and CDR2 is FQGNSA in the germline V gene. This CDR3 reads CASSLTAPTVEQYF. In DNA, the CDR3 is TGTGCCAGCAGCTTGACTGCTCCTACGGTCGAGCAGTACTTC.

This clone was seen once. In nucleotides, the CDR3 is TGTGCCAGCAGCCAAGACCCCGTCCCAGAGACCCAGTACTTC. As protein: CASSQDPVPETQYF. The chain couples TRBV6-2 or TRBV6-3 to TRBJ2-5, with D uncertain. The V and J ends lost 6 bases and 4 bases respectively, with 15 bases between them. The CDR3 spans 14 residues. Germline V gene data show CDR1 as MNHEY and CDR2 as SVGEGT.

As DNA, the CDR3 is TGTGCCAGTTCAGAGGGGGGGTATAGCTATGGCTACACCTTC. It translates to CASSEGGYSYGYTF. V usage is TRBV2 and J usage is TRBJ1-2, with D maybe TRBD1 (6 bases). Between the trimmed V and J ends, which lost 9 bases and 4 bases, there was a span of 18 bases. CDR1 SNHLY and CDR2 FYNNEI come from the germline V gene. The CDR3 totals 14 residues.

Written as DNA, the CDR3 is TGTGCCAGCTCACCGGGGACAGGGGGATACAATGAGCAGTTCTTC. It encodes CASSPGTGGYNEQFF. The chain uses TRBV18 and TRBJ2-1, with TRBD1 matching 11 bases. The CDR3 totals 15 residues. CDR1 is KGHSH and CDR2 is LQKENI in the germline V gene. V was pared by 3 bases and J by 4 bases, with 2 bases of the junction left unmatched.

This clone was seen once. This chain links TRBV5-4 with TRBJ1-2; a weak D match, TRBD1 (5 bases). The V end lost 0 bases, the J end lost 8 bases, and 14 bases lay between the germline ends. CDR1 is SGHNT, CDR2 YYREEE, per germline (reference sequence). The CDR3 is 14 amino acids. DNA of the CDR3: TGTGCCAGCAGCTTGGTTCTGGGGGACTCCGGCTACACCTTC. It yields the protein CASSLVLGDSGYTF.

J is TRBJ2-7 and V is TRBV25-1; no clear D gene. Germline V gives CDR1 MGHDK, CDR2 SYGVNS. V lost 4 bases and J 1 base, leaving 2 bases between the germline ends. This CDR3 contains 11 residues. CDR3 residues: CASSGSYEQYF. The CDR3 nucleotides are TGTGCCAGCAGTGGGTCCTACGAGCAGTACTTC.

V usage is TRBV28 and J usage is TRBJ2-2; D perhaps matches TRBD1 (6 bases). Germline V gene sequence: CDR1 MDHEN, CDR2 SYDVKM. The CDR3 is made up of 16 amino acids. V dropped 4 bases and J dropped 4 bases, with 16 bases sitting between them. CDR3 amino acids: CASSYPRGGGTGELFF. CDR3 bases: TGTGCCAGCAGTTACCCCCGTGGGGGCGGCACCGGGGAGCTGTTTTTT.

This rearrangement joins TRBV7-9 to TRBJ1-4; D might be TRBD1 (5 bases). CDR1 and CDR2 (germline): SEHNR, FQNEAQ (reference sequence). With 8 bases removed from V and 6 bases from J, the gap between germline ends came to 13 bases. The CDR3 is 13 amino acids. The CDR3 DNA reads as TGTGCCAGCCACCGACAGACCGATGAAAAACTGTTTTTT. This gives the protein CASHRQTDEKLFF.

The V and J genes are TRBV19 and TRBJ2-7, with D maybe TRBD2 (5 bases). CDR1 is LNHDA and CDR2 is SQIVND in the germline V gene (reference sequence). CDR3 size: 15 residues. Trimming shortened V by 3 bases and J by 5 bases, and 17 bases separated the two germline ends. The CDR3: CASSMWAAGGNEQYF. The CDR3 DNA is TGTGCCAGTAGTATGTGGGCTGCCGGAGGAAACGAGCAGTACTTC.

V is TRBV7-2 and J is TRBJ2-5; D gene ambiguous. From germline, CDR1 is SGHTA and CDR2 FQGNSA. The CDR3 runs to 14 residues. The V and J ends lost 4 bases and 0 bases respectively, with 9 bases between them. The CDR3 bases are TGTGCCAGCAGCTACACAGAGTACCAAGAGACCCAGTACTTC. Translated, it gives CASSYTEYQETQYF. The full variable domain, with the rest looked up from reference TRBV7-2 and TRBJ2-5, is GAGVSQSPSNKVTEKGKDVELRCDPISGHTALYWYRQSLGQGLEFLIYFQGNSAPDKSGLPSDRFSAERTGGSVSTLTIQRTQQEDSAVYLCASSYTEYQETQYFGPGTRLLVL.

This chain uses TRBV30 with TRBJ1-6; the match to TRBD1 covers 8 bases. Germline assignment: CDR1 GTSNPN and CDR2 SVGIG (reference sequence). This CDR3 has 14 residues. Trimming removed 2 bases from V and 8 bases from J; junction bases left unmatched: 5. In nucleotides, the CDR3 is TGTGCCTGGAGTCGACAGGGGATTGATTCACCCCTCCACTTT. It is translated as CAWSRQGIDSPLHF. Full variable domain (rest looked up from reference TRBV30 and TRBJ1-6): SQTIHQWPATLVQPVGSPLSLECTVEGTSNPNLYWYRQAAGRGLQLLFYSVGIGQISSEVPQNLSASRPQDRQFILSSKKLLLSDSGFYLCAWSRQGIDSPLHFGNGTRLTVT.

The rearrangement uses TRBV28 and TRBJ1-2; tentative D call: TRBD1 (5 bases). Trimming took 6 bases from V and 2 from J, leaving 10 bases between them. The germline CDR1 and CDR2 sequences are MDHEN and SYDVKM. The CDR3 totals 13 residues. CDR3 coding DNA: TGTGCCAGCAGCCGGGACGAAAACTATGGCTACACCTTC. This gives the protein CASSRDENYGYTF.

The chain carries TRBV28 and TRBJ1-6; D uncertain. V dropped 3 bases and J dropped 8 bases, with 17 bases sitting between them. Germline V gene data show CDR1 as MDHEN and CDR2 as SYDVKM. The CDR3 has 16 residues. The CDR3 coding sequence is TGTGCCAGCAGTTTTTTCCCCGGGCAGGCTCATTCACCCCTCCACTTT. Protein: CASSFFPGQAHSPLHF.

CDR3 protein: CAWSGIGNTEAFF. The CDR3 region has the DNA TGTGCCTGGAGTGGTATTGGAAACACTGAAGCTTTCTTT. The V call is TRBV30, the J call TRBJ1-1; D unresolved. Trimming shortened V by 1 base and J by 2 bases, and 8 bases separated the two germline ends. In germline, CDR1 is GTSNPN, CDR2 SVGIG (reference sequence). The CDR3 loop spans 13 amino acids.